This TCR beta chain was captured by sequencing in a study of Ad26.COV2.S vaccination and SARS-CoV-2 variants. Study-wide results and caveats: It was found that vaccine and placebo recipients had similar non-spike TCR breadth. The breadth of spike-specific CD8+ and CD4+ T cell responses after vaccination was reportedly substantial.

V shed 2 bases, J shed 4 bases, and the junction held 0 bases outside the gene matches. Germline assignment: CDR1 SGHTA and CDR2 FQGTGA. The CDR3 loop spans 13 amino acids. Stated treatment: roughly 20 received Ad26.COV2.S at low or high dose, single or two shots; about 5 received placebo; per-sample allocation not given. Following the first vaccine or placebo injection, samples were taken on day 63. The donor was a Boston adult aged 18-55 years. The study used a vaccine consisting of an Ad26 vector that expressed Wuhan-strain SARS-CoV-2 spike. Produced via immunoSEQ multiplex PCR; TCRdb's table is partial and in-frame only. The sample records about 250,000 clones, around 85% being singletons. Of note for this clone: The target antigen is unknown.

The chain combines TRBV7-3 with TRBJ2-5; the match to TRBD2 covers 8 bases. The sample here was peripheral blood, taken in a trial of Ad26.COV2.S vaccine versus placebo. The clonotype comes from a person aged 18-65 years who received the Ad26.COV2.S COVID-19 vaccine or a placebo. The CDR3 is CASSLAGGETQYF. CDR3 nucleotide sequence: TGTGCCAGCAGCTTAGCGGGAGGAGAGACCCAGTACTTC.